This T cell receptor (beta chain) was found in a study of blood T cell repertoires in COVID-19. Study as a whole: PBMCs, B-cell-depleted T cells, or T cells provided the cDNA or gDNA that made up the material.

V was cut by 4 bases and J by 4 bases, with 10 bases left in between. CDR1 is MDHEN, CDR2 SYDVKM, per germline. The CDR3 runs to 13 residues. As handled by the study authors: Amplification of reference gene primers was used by the study to estimate nucleated cell counts. Some clones are missing from TCRdb's copy, which holds only in-frame ones; the method was immunoSEQ multiplex PCR. D and trimming were read from the DNA, whereas the V and J calls and clone size are those reported in that table. The sample comprises 200,000 to 250,000 clones, more than 75% of which are singletons, and under 8.5% rests with the top ten.

The TCR originated in an elderly woman with COVID-19, enrolled during active disease. V gene TRBV28 combines with J gene TRBJ2-5, with unresolved D. What was sequenced was peripheral blood. In DNA form, the CDR3 reads TGTGCCAGCAGTTGGGCTCCCCCAGAGACCCAGTACTTC. As protein: CASSWAPPETQYF.